These T cell receptor beta chains were read from a single sample in a study of tumor and adjacent non-tumor tissue in lung cancer. TCRdb reprocessed the multiplex PCR reads via MiXCR and lists one record per CDR3 protein. The sample records 98,000 or so distinct CDR3 sequences, 80% being singletons. Sample: distant non-tumor lung tissue. Receptors originate from a man aged 60-69 years with small cell lung cancer. The CDR3 runs from the conserved cysteine through the conserved F or W. D genes are given only for firm matches. Size tells how often a clone was seen (once, few, many) or the class of an expanded clone, and some rows leave it out.

v_call	clone_size	j_call	d_call	cdr3_nt	cdr3_aa
TRBV12-3/TRBV12-4	-	TRBJ1-5	-	TGTGCCAGCAGACAGAATAGCCATCAGCCCCAGCATTTT	CASRQNSHQPQHF
TRBV12-3/TRBV12-4	-	TRBJ2-3	-	TGTGCCAGCAGAAAGCTCGGGGACACAGATACTCAGTATTTT	CASRKLGDTDTQYF
TRBV29-1	-	TRBJ2-3	TRBD2	TGCAGCGTTGGCCGGCGATGGGGACTAGCGGGAGTAGCAGATACGCAGTATTTT	CSVGRRWGLAGVADTQYF
TRBV12-3/TRBV12-4	-	TRBJ2-7	TRBD2	TGTGCCAGCAGTTTAAAAGCGGGAGATCCCTGTGAGCAGTACTTC	CASSLKAGDPCEQYF
TRBV6-1	-	TRBJ2-5	TRBD1	TGTACCAGCAGTGAAGTCCCCACAGGGGGCGCGTTGAAGACCCTGTACTTC	CTSSEVPTGGALKTLYF
TRBV11-3	-	TRBJ1-6	TRBD1	TGTGCCAGCAGCCAGCACCGGGACAGGGTCTCCACTCGAATAAATTCACCCCACCATTTT	CASSQHRDRVSTRINSPHHF
TRBV4-2	-	TRBJ2-6	-	TGTGCCAGCAGGCGGGACAACTTTGGGGCCAACGTCCTGACTTTC	CASRRDNFGANVLTF
TRBV20-1	-	TRBJ1-2	TRBD1	TGCAGTGCTAGGTTGGACAGGAGATATGACTACACCTTC	CSARLDRRYDYTF
TRBV11-2	-	TRBJ2-1	TRBD2	TGTGCCAGCAGCTTAGACCCTATAGCGGGAGTGAAGCAGTTCTTC	CASSLDPIAGVKQFF
TRBV4-1	once	TRBJ2-1	-	TGCGCCAGCAGCCAAGACTTTACCGTCTGGGAGCTGTTCTTC	CASSQDFTVWELFF
TRBV6-6	-	TRBJ2-7	TRBD2	TGTGCCAGTAGGAAAGGACTAACGGGAGGGCCCGACGAGCAGTATTTC	CASRKGLTGGPDEQYF
TRBV13	-	TRBJ1-2	-	TGTGCCAACAGCTTTAGGGTCAGGCCAATGGAGGGTTACACCTTC	CANSFRVRPMEGYTF
TRBV6-2/TRBV6-3	-	TRBJ1-2	-	TGTGCCAGCAGCCTCTTGGACAGACTCTATTGCTACACCTTC	CASSLLDRLYCYTF